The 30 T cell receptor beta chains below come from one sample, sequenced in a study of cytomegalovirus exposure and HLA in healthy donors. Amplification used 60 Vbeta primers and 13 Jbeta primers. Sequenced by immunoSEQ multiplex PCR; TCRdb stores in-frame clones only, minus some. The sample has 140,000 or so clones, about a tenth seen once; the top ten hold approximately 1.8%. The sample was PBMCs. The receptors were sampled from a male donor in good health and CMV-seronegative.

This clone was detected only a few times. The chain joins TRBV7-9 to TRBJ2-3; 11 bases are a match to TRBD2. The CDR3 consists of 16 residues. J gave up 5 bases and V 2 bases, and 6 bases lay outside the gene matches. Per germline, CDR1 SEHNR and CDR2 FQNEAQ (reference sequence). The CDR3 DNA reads TGTGCCAGCAGCTTATTAGCGGGGGGGCCTGGAGATACGCAGTATTTT. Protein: CASSLLAGGPGDTQYF. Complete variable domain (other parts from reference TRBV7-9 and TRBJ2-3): DTGVSQNPRHKITKRGQNVTFRCDPISEHNRLYWYRQTLGQGPEFLTYFQNEAQLEKSRLLSDRFSAERPKGSFSTLEIQRTEQGDSAMYLCASSLLAGGPGDTQYFGPGTRLTVL.

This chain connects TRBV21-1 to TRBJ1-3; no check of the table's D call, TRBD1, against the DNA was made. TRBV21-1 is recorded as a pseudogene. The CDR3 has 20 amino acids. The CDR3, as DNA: TGTGCCAGCAGCATTCGACAGGGGCGCTCCCAACTGTTCTCTGGAAACACCATATATTTT. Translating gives CASSIRQGRSQLFSGNTIYF.

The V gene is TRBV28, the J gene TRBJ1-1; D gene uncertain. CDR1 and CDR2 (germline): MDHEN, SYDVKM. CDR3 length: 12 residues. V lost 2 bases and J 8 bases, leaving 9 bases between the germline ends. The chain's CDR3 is CASSLRLREAFF. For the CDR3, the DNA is TGTGCCAGCAGTTTAAGGCTCAGGGAAGCTTTCTTT.

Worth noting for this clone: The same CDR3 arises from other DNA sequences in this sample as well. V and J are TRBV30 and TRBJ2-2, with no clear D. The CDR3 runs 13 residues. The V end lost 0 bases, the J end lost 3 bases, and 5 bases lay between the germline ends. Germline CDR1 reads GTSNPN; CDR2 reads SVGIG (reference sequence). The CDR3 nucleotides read TGTGCCTGGAGTGTCGTCGACACCGGGGAGCTGTTTTTT. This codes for CAWSVVDTGELFF.

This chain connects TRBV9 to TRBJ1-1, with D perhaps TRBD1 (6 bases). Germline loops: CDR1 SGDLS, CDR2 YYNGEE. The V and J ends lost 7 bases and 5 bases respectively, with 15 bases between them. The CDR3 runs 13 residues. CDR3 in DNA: TGTGCCAGCGGGACACTTCCTCTGACTGAAGCTTTCTTT. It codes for CASGTLPLTEAFF.

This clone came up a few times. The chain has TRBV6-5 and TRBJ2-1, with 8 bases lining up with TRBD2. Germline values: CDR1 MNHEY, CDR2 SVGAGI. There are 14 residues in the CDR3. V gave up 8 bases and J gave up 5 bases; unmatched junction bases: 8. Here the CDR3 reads CASAAGLVNNEQFF. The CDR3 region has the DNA TGTGCCAGCGCTGCGGGACTAGTAAACAATGAGCAGTTCTTC.

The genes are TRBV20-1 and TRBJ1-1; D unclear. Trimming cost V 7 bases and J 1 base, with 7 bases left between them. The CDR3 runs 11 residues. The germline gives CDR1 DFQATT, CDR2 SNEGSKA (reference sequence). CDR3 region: CSGEGNTEAFF. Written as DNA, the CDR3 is TGCAGTGGAGAGGGGAACACTGAAGCTTTCTTT.

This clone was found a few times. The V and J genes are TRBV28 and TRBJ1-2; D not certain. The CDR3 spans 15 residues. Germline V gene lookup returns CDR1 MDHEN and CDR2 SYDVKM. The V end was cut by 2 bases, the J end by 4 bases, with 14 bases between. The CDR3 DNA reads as TGTGCCAGCAGTTTAACAACCCTGGGCTCCTATGGCTACACCTTC. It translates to CASSLTTLGSYGYTF.

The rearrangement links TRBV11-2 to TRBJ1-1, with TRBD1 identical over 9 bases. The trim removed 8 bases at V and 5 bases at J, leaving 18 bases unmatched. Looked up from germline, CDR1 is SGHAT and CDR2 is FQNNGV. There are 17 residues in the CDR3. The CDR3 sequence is CASAFLGRTGVRTEAFF. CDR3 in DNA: TGTGCCAGCGCCTTCCTAGGGCGGACAGGGGTCAGAACTGAAGCTTTCTTT.

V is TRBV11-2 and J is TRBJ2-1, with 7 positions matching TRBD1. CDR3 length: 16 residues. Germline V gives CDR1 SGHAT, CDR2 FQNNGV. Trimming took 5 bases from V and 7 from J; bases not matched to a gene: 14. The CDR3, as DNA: TGTGCCAGCAGCAAACGGGACAGCGCTATTAAAAATGAGCAGTTCTTC. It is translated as CASSKRDSAIKNEQFF.

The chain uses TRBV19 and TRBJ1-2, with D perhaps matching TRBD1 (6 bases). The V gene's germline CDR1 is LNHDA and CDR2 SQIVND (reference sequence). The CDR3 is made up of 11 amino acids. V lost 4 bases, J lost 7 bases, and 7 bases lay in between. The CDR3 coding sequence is TGTGCCAGTAGTAACAGGGCTGGCTACACCTTC. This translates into CASSNRAGYTF.

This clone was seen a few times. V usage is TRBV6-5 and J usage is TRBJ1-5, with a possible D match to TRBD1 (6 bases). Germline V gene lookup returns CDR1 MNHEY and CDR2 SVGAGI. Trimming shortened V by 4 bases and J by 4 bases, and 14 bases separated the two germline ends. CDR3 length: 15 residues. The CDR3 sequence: CASSSTGGENQPQHF. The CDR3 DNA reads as TGTGCCAGCAGTTCGACAGGAGGAGAGAATCAGCCCCAGCATTTT.

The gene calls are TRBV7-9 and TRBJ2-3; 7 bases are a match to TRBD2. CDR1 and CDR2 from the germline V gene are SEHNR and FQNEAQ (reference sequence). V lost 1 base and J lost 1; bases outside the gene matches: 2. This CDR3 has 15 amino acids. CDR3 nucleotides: TGTGCCAGCAGCTTAGATGGGGGGGGCACAGATACGCAGTATTTT. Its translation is CASSLDGGGTDTQYF.

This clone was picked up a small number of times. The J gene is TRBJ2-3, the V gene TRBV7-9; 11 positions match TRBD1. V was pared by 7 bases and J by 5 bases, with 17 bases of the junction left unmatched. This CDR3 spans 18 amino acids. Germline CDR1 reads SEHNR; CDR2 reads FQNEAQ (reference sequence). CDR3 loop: CASIPLHTRDRGIDTQYF. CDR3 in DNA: TGTGCCAGCATCCCCCTGCACACCCGGGACAGGGGGATAGATACGCAGTATTTT.

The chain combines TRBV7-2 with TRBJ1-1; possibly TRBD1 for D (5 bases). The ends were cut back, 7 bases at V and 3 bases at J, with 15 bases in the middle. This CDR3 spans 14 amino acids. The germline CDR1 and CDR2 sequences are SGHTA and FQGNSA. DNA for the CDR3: TGTGCCAGCAACCTCACAGGCACGGACACTGAAGCTTTCTTT. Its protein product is CASNLTGTDTEAFF.

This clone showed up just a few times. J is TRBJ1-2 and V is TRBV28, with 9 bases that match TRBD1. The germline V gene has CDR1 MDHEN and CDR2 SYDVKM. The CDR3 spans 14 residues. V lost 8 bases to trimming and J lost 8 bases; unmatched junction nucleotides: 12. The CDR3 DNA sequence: TGTGCCAGCCGCACCCCAGGGACAGGGTACGGCTACACCTTC. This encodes CASRTPGTGYGYTF.

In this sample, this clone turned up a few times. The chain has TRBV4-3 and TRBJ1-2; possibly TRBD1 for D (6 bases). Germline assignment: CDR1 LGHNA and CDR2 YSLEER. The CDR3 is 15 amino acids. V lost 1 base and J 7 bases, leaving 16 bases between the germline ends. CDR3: CASSQGYRARGGYTF. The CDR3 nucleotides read TGCGCCAGCAGCCAAGGGTACAGGGCGCGTGGTGGCTACACCTTC.

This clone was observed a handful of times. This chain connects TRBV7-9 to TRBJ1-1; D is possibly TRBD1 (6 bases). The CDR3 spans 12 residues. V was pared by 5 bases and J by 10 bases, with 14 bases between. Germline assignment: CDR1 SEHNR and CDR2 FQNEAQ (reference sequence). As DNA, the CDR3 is TGTGCCAGCAGCCTACAGGGTAACGGAGCTTTCTTT. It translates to CASSLQGNGAFF.

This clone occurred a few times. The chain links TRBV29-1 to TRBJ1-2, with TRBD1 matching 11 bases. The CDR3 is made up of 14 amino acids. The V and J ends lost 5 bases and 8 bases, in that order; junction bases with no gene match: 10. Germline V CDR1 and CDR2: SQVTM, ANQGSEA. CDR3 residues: CSVLRGQGAWGYTF. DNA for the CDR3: TGCAGCGTTCTCCGTGGACAGGGGGCGTGGGGCTACACCTTC. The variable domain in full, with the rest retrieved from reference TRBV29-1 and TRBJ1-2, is SAVISQKPSRDICQRGTSLTIQCQVDSQVTMMFWYRQQPGQSLTLIATANQGSEATYESGFVIDKFPISRPNLTFSTLTVSNMSPEDSSIYLCSVLRGQGAWGYTFGSGTRLTVV.

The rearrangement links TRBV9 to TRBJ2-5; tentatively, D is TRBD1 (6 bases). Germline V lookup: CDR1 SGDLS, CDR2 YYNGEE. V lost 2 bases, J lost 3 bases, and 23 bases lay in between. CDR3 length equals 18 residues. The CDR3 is CASSVNPYQGSGEETQYF. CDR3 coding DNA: TGTGCCAGCAGCGTGAACCCTTATCAGGGGTCGGGCGAAGAGACCCAGTACTTC.

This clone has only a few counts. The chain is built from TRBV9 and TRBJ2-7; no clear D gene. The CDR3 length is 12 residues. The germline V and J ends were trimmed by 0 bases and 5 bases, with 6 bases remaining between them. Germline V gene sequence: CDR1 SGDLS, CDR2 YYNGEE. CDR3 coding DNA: TGTGCCAGCAGCGTAGATCAGAACGAGCAGTACTTC. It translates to CASSVDQNEQYF.

This chain's CDR3 is CASSVVANTGELFF. The CDR3 region has the DNA TGTGCCAGCAGCGTAGTCGCGAACACCGGGGAGCTGTTTTTT. V and J are TRBV9 and TRBJ2-2, with D hard to call. This CDR3 region has 14 residues. The V gene lost 0 bases and the J gene lost 0 bases, with 3 bases spanning the gap. Germline CDR1 SGDLS, CDR2 YYNGEE.

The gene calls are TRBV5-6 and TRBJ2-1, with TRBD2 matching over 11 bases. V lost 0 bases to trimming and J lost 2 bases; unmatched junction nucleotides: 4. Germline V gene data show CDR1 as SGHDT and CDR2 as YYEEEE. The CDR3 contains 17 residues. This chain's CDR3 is CASSLESSGGPYNEQFF. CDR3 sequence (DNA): TGTGCCAGCAGCTTGGAGTCTAGCGGGGGGCCCTACAATGAGCAGTTCTTC.

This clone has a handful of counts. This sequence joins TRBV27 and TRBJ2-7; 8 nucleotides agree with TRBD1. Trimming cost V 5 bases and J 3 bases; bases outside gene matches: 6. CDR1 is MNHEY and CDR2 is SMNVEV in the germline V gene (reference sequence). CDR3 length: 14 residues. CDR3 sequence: CASSLLGQVYEQYF. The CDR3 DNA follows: TGTGCCAGCAGTCTTCTGGGACAGGTCTACGAGCAGTACTTC.

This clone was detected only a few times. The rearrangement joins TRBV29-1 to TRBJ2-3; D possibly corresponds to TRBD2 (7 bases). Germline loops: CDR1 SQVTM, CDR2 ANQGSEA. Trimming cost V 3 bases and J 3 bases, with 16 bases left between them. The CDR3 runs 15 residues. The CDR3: CSVEGGGTGTDTQYF. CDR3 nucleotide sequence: TGCAGCGTTGAGGGGGGGGGCACTGGGACAGATACGCAGTATTTT.

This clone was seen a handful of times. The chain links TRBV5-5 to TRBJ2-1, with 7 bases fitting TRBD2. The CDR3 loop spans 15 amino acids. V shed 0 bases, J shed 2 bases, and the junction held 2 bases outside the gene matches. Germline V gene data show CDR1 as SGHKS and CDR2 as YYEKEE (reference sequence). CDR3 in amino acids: CASSLDGTTYNEQFF. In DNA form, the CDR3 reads TGTGCCAGCAGCTTGGACGGGACTACCTACAATGAGCAGTTCTTC.

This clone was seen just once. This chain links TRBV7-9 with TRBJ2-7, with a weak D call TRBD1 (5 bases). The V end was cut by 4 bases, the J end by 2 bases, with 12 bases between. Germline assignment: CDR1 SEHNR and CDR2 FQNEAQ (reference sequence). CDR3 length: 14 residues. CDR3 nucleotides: TGTGCCAGCAGCTCGCTTGGGGCGGCCTACGAGCAGTACTTC. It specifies CASSSLGAAYEQYF.

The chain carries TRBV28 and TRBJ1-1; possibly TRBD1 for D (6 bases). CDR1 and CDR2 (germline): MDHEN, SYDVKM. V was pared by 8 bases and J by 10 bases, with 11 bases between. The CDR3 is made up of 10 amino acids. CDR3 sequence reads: CASGGGRAFF. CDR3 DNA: TGTGCCAGCGGGGGGGGGCGAGCTTTCTTT.

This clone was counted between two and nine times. The CDR3 DNA follows: TGCGCCAGCAGCCCAGGGCCAGGGGCTAACGAGCAGTACTTC. This codes for CASSPGPGANEQYF. The V gene is TRBV4-1, the J gene TRBJ2-7; tentative D call: TRBD1 (6 bases). This CDR3 contains 14 residues. The germline V and J ends were trimmed by 4 bases and 5 bases, with 15 bases remaining between them. From germline, CDR1 is MGHRA and CDR2 YSYEKL.

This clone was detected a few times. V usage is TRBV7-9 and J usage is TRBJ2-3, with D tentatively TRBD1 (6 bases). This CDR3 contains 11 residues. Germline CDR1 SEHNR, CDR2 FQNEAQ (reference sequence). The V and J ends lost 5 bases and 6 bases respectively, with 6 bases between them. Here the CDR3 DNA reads TGTGCCAGCAGCAGGGGGGATACGCAGTATTTT. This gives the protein CASSRGDTQYF.